The 26 T cell receptor beta chains reported below all come from one sample, sequenced in a study of T cells in Graves' hyperthyroidism and ophthalmopathy. Amplification of TCR beta CDR3 regions used RNA as the template. The primer set for the first-round RT-PCR of the TCR CDR3 was HTBI. TCRdb analysed the multiplex PCR reads with MiXCR anew, one entry per CDR3 protein. The table shows about 640,000 distinct CDR3 sequences, with around 20% occurring only once. Sequencing was carried out using blood. The origin of the receptors is a man younger than 45 with Graves' ophthalmopathy.

The V call is TRBV6-5, the J call TRBJ2-1, with D possibly TRBD2 on 5 matching bases. Germline CDR1 reads MNHEY; CDR2 reads SVGAGI. Trimming shortened V by 5 bases and J by 9 bases, and 11 bases separated the two germline ends. The CDR3 sequence is 12 residues long. CDR3 bases: TGTGCCAGCAGTGTTGTCGGAGGTGAGCAGTTCTTC. Its translation: CASSVVGGEQFF.

The J gene is TRBJ2-2, the V gene TRBV28; TRBD2 agrees at 9 bases. The V and J ends lost 4 bases and 1 base, in that order; junction bases with no gene match: 4. CDR1 is MDHEN, CDR2 SYDVKM, per germline. The length of the CDR3 is 16 residues. The CDR3 DNA reads TGTGCCAGCAGTTCCTCTAGCGGGGTGAACACCGGGGAGCTGTTTTTT. It translates to CASSSSSGVNTGELFF.

The chain combines TRBV3-1 with TRBJ2-5; D not resolved. The length of the CDR3 is 13 residues. From germline, CDR1 is LGHDT and CDR2 YNNKEL (reference sequence). Trimming removed 2 bases from V and 4 bases from J, with 8 bases in between. The CDR3 DNA reads TGTGCCAGCAGCCAATACGATGCAGAGACCCAGTACTTC. It is translated as CASSQYDAETQYF.

This chain joins TRBV20-1 and TRBJ2-7; 7 nucleotides agree with TRBD2. Germline assignment: CDR1 DFQATT and CDR2 SNEGSKA (reference sequence). Trimming at V came to 3 bases and at J to 3 bases, leaving 8 bases not matched to a gene. The CDR3 covers 14 residues. Written as DNA, the CDR3 is TGCAGTGCTAGCGGGAGGATAACCGTCTACGAGCAGTACTTC. It translates to CSASGRITVYEQYF.

The chain links TRBV7-9 to TRBJ1-4; 11 positions match TRBD1. Per the germline V gene, CDR1 is SEHNR and CDR2 is FQNEAQ (reference sequence). With 9 bases clipped from V and 7 bases from J, the junction kept 1 base outside the gene matches. The CDR3 has 12 residues. The CDR3: CASGTGGEKLFF. The CDR3 DNA reads as TGTGCCAGTGGGACAGGGGGTGAAAAACTGTTTTTT.

This clonotype has just a few counts. The chain employs TRBV28 and TRBJ2-5; a possible D gene is TRBD2 (5 bases). Germline V CDR1 and CDR2: MDHEN, SYDVKM. Deletions cut 7 bases from V and 5 bases from J, with 26 bases between. This CDR3 has 17 residues. The CDR3 DNA follows: TGTGCCAGCATGGGAGCCGAGGATAGGACCTTGGGGGAGACCCAGTACTTC. It codes for CASMGAEDRTLGETQYF.

The V gene is TRBV28, the J gene TRBJ2-4, with D maybe TRBD1 (5 bases). CDR3 length: 14 residues. The V end lost 8 bases, the J end lost 5 bases, and 16 bases lay between the germline ends. CDR1 and CDR2 from the germline V gene are MDHEN and SYDVKM. The CDR3 region has the DNA TGTGCCAGCTCTACACGTGGGGCGGAAAACATTCAGTACTTC. Residues: CASSTRGAENIQYF.

This clonotype was observed a few times. The gene calls are TRBV9 and TRBJ2-3, with 11 nucleotides matching TRBD2. Looked up from germline, CDR1 is SGDLS and CDR2 is YYNGEE. Losses at the gene ends were 2 bases for V and 2 bases for J; bases not matched to a gene: 4. CDR3 length equals 16 residues. Written as DNA, the CDR3 is TGTGCCAGCAGCGTGGGGGGACTAGCGGACACAGATACGCAGTATTTT. Translation gives CASSVGGLADTDTQYF.

The table lists this clonotype with a few counts. The chain recombines TRBV6-2 or TRBV6-3 with TRBJ2-2; perhaps D is TRBD1 or TRBD2 (5 bases each). CDR3 size: 17 residues. Germline loops: CDR1 MNHEY, CDR2 SVGEGT. The V and J ends lost 7 bases and 7 bases respectively, with 25 bases between them. CDR3 amino acids: CASISLIPGTEIGELFF. The CDR3 coding sequence is TGTGCCAGCATCTCTTTGATTCCCGGGACGGAGATCGGGGAGCTGTTTTTT.

This clonotype has more than one count but fewer than ten. The chain couples TRBV24-1 to TRBJ1-1, with unresolved D. This CDR3 comprises 12 residues. Trimming pared 4 bases from V and 8 bases from J, leaving 10 bases between. The germline gives CDR1 KGHDR, CDR2 SFDVKD. The CDR3 reads CATSEKAGEAFF. The DNA for the CDR3 is TGTGCCACCAGTGAAAAGGCGGGGGAAGCTTTCTTT.

This chain uses TRBV6-1 with TRBJ1-1; D not certain. The V and J ends lost 0 bases and 3 bases respectively, with 14 bases between them. The CDR3 totals 16 residues. Germline V gives CDR1 MNHNS, CDR2 SASEGT. In DNA form, the CDR3 reads TGTGCCAGCAGTGAAGCGCGAGGGAGGACCTACACTGAAGCTTTCTTT. Translation: CASSEARGRTYTEAFF.

Details on this clonotype: A clone one base away is much larger, so this may be a read error. CDR3 coding DNA: TGTGCCAGCAGTTTATCGGGGGGTGAGGAAAAACTGTTTTTT. This encodes CASSLSGGEEKLFF. This chain uses TRBV12-3 or TRBV12-4 with TRBJ1-4; TRBD1 is a possible D gene (5 bases). This CDR3 contains 14 residues. The V and J ends lost 2 bases and 8 bases respectively, with 12 bases between them.

This clonotype was seen a few times. This chain connects TRBV18 to TRBJ1-1; D perhaps matches TRBD1 (5 bases). This CDR3 region has 13 residues. Trimming took off 0 bases at V and 5 bases at J, with 7 bases between the two ends. In germline, CDR1 is KGHSH, CDR2 LQKENI. The CDR3 loop reads CASSPPGVTEAFF. Here the CDR3 DNA reads TGTGCCAGCTCACCACCAGGGGTTACTGAAGCTTTCTTT. Full variable domain (missing parts from reference TRBV18 and TRBJ1-1): NAGVMQNPRHLVRRRGQEARLRCSPMKGHSHVYWYRQLPEEGLKFMVYLQKENIIDESGMPKERFSAEFPKEGPSILRIQQVVRGDSAAYFCASSPPGVTEAFFGQGTRLTVV.

The rearrangement joins TRBV7-9 to TRBJ2-3; unclear D gene. Germline-derived CDR1 and CDR2 are SEHNR and FQNEAQ (reference sequence). V shed 5 bases and J shed 1 base, with 19 bases lying between them. This CDR3 comprises 17 residues. The CDR3 DNA reads as TGTGCCAGCAGCAACAATTGGGCAGGTTCGGGCACAGATACGCAGTATTTT. Its translation: CASSNNWAGSGTDTQYF.

This clonotype was counted between two and nine times. The V and J genes are TRBV27 and TRBJ1-2, with TRBD1 identical over 9 bases. This CDR3 spans 16 amino acids. CDR1 MNHEY and CDR2 SMNVEV come from the germline V gene (reference sequence). Trimming cost V 3 bases and J 4 bases; bases outside gene matches: 9. In DNA, the CDR3 is TGTGCCAGCAGTTTGGACCGGACAGGGGTCCCCTATGGCTACACCTTC. This gives the protein CASSLDRTGVPYGYTF.

The chain is built from TRBV18 and TRBJ1-3; no reliable D call. CDR3 size: 15 residues. The germline V and J ends were trimmed by 0 bases and 5 bases, with 11 bases remaining between them. The germline CDR1 and CDR2 sequences are KGHSH and LQKENI. CDR3 bases: TGTGCCAGCTCACCACCGAGTTCAGATCGAAACACCATATATTTT. Amino acids: CASSPPSSDRNTIYF.

DNA of the CDR3: TGTGCCAGCAGTAGACAATACGGACAGGGGGCTCTATCCTACGAGCAGTACTTC. Its translation: CASSRQYGQGALSYEQYF. The chain employs TRBV28 and TRBJ2-7, with 11 bases aligning to TRBD1. Germline values: CDR1 MDHEN, CDR2 SYDVKM. Trimming took 5 bases from V and 1 from J; bases not matched to a gene: 13. The CDR3 loop spans 18 amino acids.

There are a few counts of this clonotype. The chain carries TRBV6-1 and TRBJ2-7, with TRBD1 identical over 9 bases. Per germline, CDR1 MNHNS and CDR2 SASEGT. The CDR3 is 14 residues long. Losses at the gene ends were 0 bases for V and 3 bases for J; bases not matched to a gene: 0. CDR3 bases: TGTGCCAGCAGTGAAGCGACAGGGGGCTACGAGCAGTACTTC. It encodes CASSEATGGYEQYF.

The sample holds many counts of this clonotype. This chain connects TRBV7-9 to TRBJ2-7, with D perhaps TRBD2 (5 bases). The ends were cut back, 1 base at V and 5 bases at J, with 15 bases in the middle. Germline-derived CDR1 and CDR2 are SEHNR and FQNEAQ (reference sequence). The CDR3 totals 15 residues. CDR3 DNA sequence: TGTGCCAGCAGCTTAGAGGTGGCTAGCATCCACGAGCAGTACTTC. Amino acids: CASSLEVASIHEQYF.

The chain combines TRBV6-2 or TRBV6-3 with TRBJ2-7, with a tentative D call TRBD2 (6 bases). Germline lookup yields CDR1 MNHEY and CDR2 SVGEGT. The CDR3 runs to 16 residues. V lost 2 bases and J lost 0, with 14 bases in between. CDR3 in amino acids: CASSYGTGGNSYEQYF. The CDR3, as DNA: TGTGCCAGCAGTTACGGGACTGGCGGGAACTCCTACGAGCAGTACTTC.

The table lists this clonotype with many counts. This rearrangement joins TRBV27 to TRBJ2-5; possible D gene TRBD2, 6 bases. Germline lookup yields CDR1 MNHEY and CDR2 SMNVEV (reference sequence). Trimming removed 6 bases at V and 2 bases at J, with 13 bases between. CDR3 length: 14 amino acids. Here the CDR3 DNA reads TGTGCCAGCAGGGATAGCGGACCGCAAGAGACCCAGTACTTC. Translated: CASRDSGPQETQYF.

The CDR3 DNA reads as TGCAGCATTGTCACGGGACAAATCTCCTACGAGCAGTACTTC. It codes for CSIVTGQISYEQYF. This chain links TRBV29-1 with TRBJ2-7; D might be TRBD1 (6 bases). The CDR3 contains 14 residues. Trimming shortened V by 8 bases and J by 0 bases, and 17 bases separated the two germline ends. The V gene's germline CDR1 is SQVTM and CDR2 ANQGSEA.

The J gene is TRBJ1-2, the V gene TRBV4-3; a weak D match, TRBD1 (5 bases). The CDR3 has 16 amino acids. CDR1 LGHNA and CDR2 YSLEER come from the germline V gene. Trimming removed 0 bases at V and 3 bases at J, with 14 bases between. This CDR3 reads CASSQEAGQSYYGYTF. For the CDR3, the DNA is TGCGCCAGCAGCCAAGAGGCCGGACAAAGCTACTATGGCTACACCTTC.

This clonotype was counted at least ten times. The gene calls are TRBV12-3 or TRBV12-4 and TRBJ2-5; TRBD1 might be the D (5 bases). V was cut by 3 bases and J by 5 bases, with 13 bases left in between. This CDR3 comprises 14 residues. The CDR3 is CASSFKGIGETQYF. For the CDR3, the DNA is TGTGCCAGCAGTTTCAAGGGGATTGGGGAGACCCAGTACTTC.

A note on this clonotype: A read error may explain this, as a much larger clone is one base away. This chain joins TRBV28 and TRBJ2-4, with 7 bases lining up with TRBD1. Germline V gives CDR1 MDHEN, CDR2 SYDVKM. The CDR3 covers 13 residues. V shed 7 bases, J shed 3 bases, and the junction held 3 bases outside the gene matches. The CDR3 reads CASTNRGKNIQYF. In DNA form, the CDR3 reads TGTGCCAGCACCAACAGGGGCAAAAACATTCAGTACTTC.

The V gene is TRBV7-2, the J gene TRBJ1-1; tentative D call: TRBD1 (6 bases). Germline V gene data show CDR1 as SGHTA and CDR2 as FQGNSA. The ends were cut back, 0 bases at V and 10 bases at J, with 12 bases in the middle. The CDR3 is 13 residues long. In nucleotides, the CDR3 is TGTGCCAGCAGCTTAGCGAGCCAGGGGCGAGCTTTCTTT. Translation gives CASSLASQGRAFF.